Listed here is a single T cell receptor (beta chain). This receptor's antigen is unknown. No base quality values were provided; no much bigger clone lies one nucleotide off. This specimen's time point label, per the study, means: blood at routine non-recurrence follow-up after resection. Without any cell sorting, TCR sequencing was performed on whole RNA extracted either from tumor and nontumor lung tissue or from cryopreserved PBMC samples. Patients were selected for TCR sequencing only if sufficient RNA was available from at least two tumor regions. To prepare the library, 5' RACE was applied. The instrument was a NextSeq 500. The TCR library protocol attached a unique molecular identifier to each TCR cDNA molecule to allow correction of PCR and sequencing errors. On the authors' methods: TCR identification, UMI-based error correction and CDR3 extraction were all carried out with Decombinator tools. TCRs above a frequency of 2 per 1,000, corresponding to the top 1% of the tumor frequency distribution, were defined as expanded. Renyi diversity was calculated using the R vegan package after each repertoire was subsampled 100 times to 5,000 TCRs. To build CDR3 similarity networks, amino acid triplet string-kernel similarity was used, and CDR3s were connected when their pairwise similarity was above 0.82. TCRdb took the public reads, trimmed them with fastp at Q25, ran MiXCR for clone calling and kept in-frame beta chains. Records with the same CDR3 protein are collapsed into one entry carrying the most frequent genes and DNA. V and J calls and clone size were set by TCRdb, not the authors. The sample profile shows 50,000 to 60,000 distinct CDR3 sequences; 7.4% of them were found once. Less than 45% of the sample belongs to the ten largest clones.

This entry is derived from a study of spatial heterogeneity in lung cancer (dated by TCRdb to about 2019). The study in broad terms: Donors were around 71 patients with early-stage, untreated non-small cell lung cancer from the lung TRACERx cohort. Follow-up PBMC samples were sequenced whenever available, and the median time to follow-up was roughly two years after resection. Beta-chain transcripts were consistently detected in greater numbers than alpha-chain transcripts, which likely reflected higher beta-chain transcript abundance. In the raw uncorrected reads, each unique combination of TCR and UMI appeared more than ten times on average. The study quantitatively compared TCR alpha and beta repertoires across multiple tumor regions, matched nontumor lung and blood in non-small cell lung cancer. The study linked features of the TCR repertoire to counts of nonsynonymous mutations, which were determined by whole-exome sequencing of tumor tissue. At surgery, fewer than 250 tumor regions, 64 matched nontumor lung samples and 56 PBMC samples were TCR-sequenced for both alpha and beta chains.

General findings and caveats noted by the study authors: Only 14 to 15 patients were included in the comparisons of baseline and follow-up blood repertoires. Ubiquitous expanded tumor TCRs were detected in blood more often at tumor resection than at routine follow-up. Confirming at a functional level the hypothesis that regional TCRs recognize regional mutations was considered to require additional single-cell paired TCR alpha and beta sequencing.

The source of this sequence is a female donor with early-stage non-small cell lung cancer. The starting material was PBMCs, obtained at follow-up.

DNA sequence: TGTGCCAGCAGCCCTTTAGGGAGGACAGGGGGCACCGGGGAGCTGTTTTTT. It translates as CASSPLGRTGGTGELFF. Recombination connected TRBV4-2 to TRBJ2-2; the junction holds 10 bases that match TRBD1. Germline trimming amounts to 4 bases on V and 4 bases on J, with 9 as the count of junction bases outside the gene matches. The CDR3 has 17 amino acids, counting the end cysteine and phenylalanine. The CDR3 DNA has 51 bases and is translated from base 1. The germline V gene gives CDR1 as LGHNA and CDR2 as YNFKEQ.